This T cell receptor (beta chain) is from a study of cytomegalovirus exposure and HLA in healthy donors. Study summary: Sequencing of some 190 million T cells in an earlier analysis found approximately 120 million unique TCR beta sequences. Points from the study as a whole: A later analysis, which compared TCR beta chains of equal frequency, found the HLA-associated ones more clonally expanded. As a later analysis showed, several of the most significant clusters appeared to be linked to common viral pathogens. Specificity for CMV antigens was confirmed in vitro for three of the CMV-associated chains.

The CDR3 is made up of 16 amino acids. With 0 bases clipped from V and 4 bases from J, the junction kept 5 bases outside the gene matches. Per germline, CDR1 SGHNT and CDR2 YYREEE (reference sequence). About this clone: Antigen specificity is unknown.

It was with 60 Vbeta and 13 Jbeta primers that the PCR ran. The repertoire was sequenced with immunoSEQ multiplex PCR; TCRdb's copy has only in-frame clones and lacks some. The table lists about 140,000 clones, around 66% of them singletons, with under 7.5% in the top ten. The sequencing input was PBMCs. The receptor was derived from a woman in her sixties or seventies in good health and CMV-seronegative. The chain combines TRBV5-4 with TRBJ2-1, with 9 bases matching TRBD2. CDR3 sequence: CASSLVWREGYNEQFF. CDR3 sequence (DNA): TGTGCCAGCAGCTTGGTCTGGCGGGAGGGGTACAATGAGCAGTTCTTC.